This T cell receptor (beta chain) came from a study of Graves' ophthalmopathy and Graves' hyperthyroidism. Symptoms, serum thyroxine and TRAb, thyroid ultrasound, and orbital computed tomography formed the diagnostic basis. Study-level points and caveats: The model predicted progression of ophthalmopathy with a sensitivity of just over 70%, and its specificity was about 72%.

Trimming stripped 6 bases from V and 6 bases from J, with 14 bases between. The CDR3 is 13 amino acids. Germline-derived CDR1 and CDR2 are SNHLY and FYNNEI. This clonotype has a count of ten or more. Its target is unknown. RNA transcripts provided the template for amplifying TCR beta CDR3 regions. RT-PCR with HTBI primers came first, then second-round multiplex PCR. TCRdb analysed the multiplex PCR reads with MiXCR anew, one entry per CDR3 protein. The table includes 500,000 to 600,000 distinct CDR3 sequences, under 45% detected once. Sample: peripheral blood or thyroid tissue (not recorded which). The sequence was obtained from an adult man with Graves' hyperthyroidism. V and J are TRBV2 and TRBJ1-2; tentatively, D is TRBD1 (6 bases). This chain's CDR3 is CASRSRGGDGYTF. The CDR3 coding sequence is TGTGCCAGCAGGTCCCGGGGGGGCGATGGCTACACCTTC. The full variable domain, its missing parts supplied by reference TRBV2 and TRBJ1-2, is EPEVTQTPSHQVTQMGQEVILRCVPISNHLYFYWYRQILGQKVEFLVSFYNNEISEKSEIFDDQFSVERPDGSNFTLKIRSTKLEDSAMYFCASRSRGGDGYTFGSGTRLTVV.